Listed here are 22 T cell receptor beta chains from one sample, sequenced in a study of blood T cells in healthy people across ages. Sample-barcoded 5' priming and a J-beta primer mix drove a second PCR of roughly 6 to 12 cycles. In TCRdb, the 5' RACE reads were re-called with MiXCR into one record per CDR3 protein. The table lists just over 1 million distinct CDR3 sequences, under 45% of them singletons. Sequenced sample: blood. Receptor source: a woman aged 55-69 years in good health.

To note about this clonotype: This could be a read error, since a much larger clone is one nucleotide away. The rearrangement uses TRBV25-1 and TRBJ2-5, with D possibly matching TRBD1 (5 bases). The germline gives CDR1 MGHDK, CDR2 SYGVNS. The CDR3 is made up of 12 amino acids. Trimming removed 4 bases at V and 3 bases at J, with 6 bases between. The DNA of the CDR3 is TGTGCCAGCAGTGGACAGAAAGAGACCCAGTACTTC. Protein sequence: CASSGQKETQYF. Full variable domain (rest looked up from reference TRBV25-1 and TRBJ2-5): EADIYQTPRYLVIGTGKKITLECSQTMGHDKMYWYQQDPGMELHLIHYSYGVNSTEKGDLSSESTVSRIRTEHFPLTLESARPSHTSQYLCASSGQKETQYFGPGTRLLVL.

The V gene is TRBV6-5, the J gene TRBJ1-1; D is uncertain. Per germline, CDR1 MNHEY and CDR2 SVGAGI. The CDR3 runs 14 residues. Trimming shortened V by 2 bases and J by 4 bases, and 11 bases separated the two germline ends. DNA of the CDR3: TGTGCCAGCAGTTACGGGCGACAATCCACTGAAGCTTTCTTT. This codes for CASSYGRQSTEAFF.

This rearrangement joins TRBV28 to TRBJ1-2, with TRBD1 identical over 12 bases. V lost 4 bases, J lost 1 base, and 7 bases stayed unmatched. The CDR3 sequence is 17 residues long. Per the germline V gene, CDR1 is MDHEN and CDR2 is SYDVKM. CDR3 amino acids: CASSSGGQGADNYGYTF. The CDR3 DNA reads TGTGCCAGCAGTTCCGGGGGACAGGGGGCCGATAACTATGGCTACACCTTC.

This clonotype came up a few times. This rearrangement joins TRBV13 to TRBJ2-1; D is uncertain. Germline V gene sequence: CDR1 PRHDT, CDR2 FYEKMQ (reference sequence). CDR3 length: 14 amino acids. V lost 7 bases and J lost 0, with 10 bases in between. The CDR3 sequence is CASTRPSSYNEQFF. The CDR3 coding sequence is TGTGCCAGCACAAGGCCTAGCTCCTACAATGAGCAGTTCTTC.

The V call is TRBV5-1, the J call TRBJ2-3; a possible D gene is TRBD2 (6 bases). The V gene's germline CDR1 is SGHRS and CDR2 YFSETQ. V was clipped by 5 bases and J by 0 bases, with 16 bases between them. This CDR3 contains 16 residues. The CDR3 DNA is TGCGCCAGCAGTCCCACCGTAGCGGTTAGCACAGATACGCAGTATTTT. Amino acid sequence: CASSPTVAVSTDTQYF.

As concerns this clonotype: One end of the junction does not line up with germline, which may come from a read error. CDR3 amino acids: CAGSYEARAYEQYF. The CDR3 DNA sequence: TGTGCCGGCAGTTATGAGGCCAGGGCCTACGAGCAGTACTTC. The rearrangement links TRBV6-2 or TRBV6-3 to TRBJ2-5, with D tentatively TRBD1 (5 bases). With the DNA end fitting TRBJ2-7 better, the J assignment may be wrong. This CDR3 is 14 amino acids long. In germline, CDR1 is MNHEY, CDR2 SVGEGT.

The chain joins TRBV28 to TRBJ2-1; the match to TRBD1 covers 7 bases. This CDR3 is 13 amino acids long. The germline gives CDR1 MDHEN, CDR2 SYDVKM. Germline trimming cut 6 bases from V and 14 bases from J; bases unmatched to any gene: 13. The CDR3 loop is CASSLSGTALEFF. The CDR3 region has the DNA TGTGCCAGCAGCCTATCTGGGACAGCCCTCGAGTTCTTC.

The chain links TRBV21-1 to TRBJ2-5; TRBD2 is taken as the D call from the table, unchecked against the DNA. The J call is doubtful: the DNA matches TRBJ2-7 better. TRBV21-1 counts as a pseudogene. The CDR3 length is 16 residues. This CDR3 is CASSSLAGALTYEQYF. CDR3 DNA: TGTGCCAGCAGCTCCTTAGCGGGAGCTTTAACCTACGAGCAGTACTTC.

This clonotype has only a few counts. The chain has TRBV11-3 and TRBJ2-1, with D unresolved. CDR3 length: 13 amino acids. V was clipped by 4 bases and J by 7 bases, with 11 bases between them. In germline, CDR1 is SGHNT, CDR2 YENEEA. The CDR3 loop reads CASSSIMGNEQFF. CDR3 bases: TGTGCCAGCAGCTCAATCATGGGAAATGAGCAGTTCTTC.

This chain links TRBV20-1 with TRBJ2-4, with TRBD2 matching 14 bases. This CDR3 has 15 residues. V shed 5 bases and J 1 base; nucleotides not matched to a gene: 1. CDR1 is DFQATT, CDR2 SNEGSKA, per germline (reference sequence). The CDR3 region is CSARTSGRAKNIQYF. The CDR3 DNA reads TGCAGTGCTCGGACTAGCGGGAGGGCCAAAAACATTCAGTACTTC.

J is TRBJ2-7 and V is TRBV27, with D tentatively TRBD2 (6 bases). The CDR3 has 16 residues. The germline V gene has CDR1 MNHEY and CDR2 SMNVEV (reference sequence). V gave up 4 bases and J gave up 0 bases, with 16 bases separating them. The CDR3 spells CASSSSRGAYSYEQYF. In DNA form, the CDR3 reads TGTGCCAGCAGTTCCTCCCGCGGGGCTTACTCCTACGAGCAGTACTTC.

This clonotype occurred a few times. The CDR3 reads CAIRAGGSYNSPLHF. For the CDR3, the DNA is TGTGCCATTAGGGCTGGAGGCTCCTATAATTCACCCCTCCACTTT. The chain uses TRBV10-3 and TRBJ1-6; D not resolved. CDR3 length equals 15 residues. The germline CDR1 and CDR2 sequences are ENHRY and SYGVKD. Trimming pared 9 bases from V and 0 bases from J, leaving 12 bases between.

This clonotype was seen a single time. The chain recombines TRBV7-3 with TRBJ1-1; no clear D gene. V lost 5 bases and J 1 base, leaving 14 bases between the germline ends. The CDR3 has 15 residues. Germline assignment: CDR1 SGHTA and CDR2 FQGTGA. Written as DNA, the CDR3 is TGTGCCAGCAGCCCTGGACGGATCCAGAACACTGAAGCTTTCTTT. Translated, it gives CASSPGRIQNTEAFF.

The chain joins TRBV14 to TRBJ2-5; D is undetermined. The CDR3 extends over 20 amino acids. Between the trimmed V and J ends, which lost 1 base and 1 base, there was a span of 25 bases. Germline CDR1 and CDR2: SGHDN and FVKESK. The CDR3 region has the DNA TGTGCCAGCAGCCAAGTGCCAGACAATACTGCCCAGACATTCCAAGAGACCCAGTACTTC. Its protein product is CASSQVPDNTAQTFQETQYF.

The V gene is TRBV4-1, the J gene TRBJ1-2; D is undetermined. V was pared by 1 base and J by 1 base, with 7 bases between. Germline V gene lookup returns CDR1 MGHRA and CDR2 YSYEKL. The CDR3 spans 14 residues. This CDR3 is CASSQGPVNYGYTF. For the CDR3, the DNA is TGCGCCAGCAGCCAAGGACCAGTTAACTATGGCTACACCTTC.

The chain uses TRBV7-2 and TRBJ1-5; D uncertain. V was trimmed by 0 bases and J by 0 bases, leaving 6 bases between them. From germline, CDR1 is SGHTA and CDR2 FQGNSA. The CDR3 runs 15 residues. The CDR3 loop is CASSLAVISNQPQHF. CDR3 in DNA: TGTGCCAGCAGCTTAGCCGTAATTAGCAATCAGCCCCAGCATTTT. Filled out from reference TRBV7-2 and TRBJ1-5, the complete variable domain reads GAGVSQSPSNKVTEKGKDVELRCDPISGHTALYWYRQSLGQGLEFLIYFQGNSAPDKSGLPSDRFSAERTGGSVSTLTIQRTQQEDSAVYLCASSLAVISNQPQHFGDGTRLSIL.

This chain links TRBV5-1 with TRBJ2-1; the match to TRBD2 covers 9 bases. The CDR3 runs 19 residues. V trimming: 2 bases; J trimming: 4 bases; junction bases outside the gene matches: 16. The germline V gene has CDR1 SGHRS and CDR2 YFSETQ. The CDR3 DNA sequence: TGCGCCAGCAGCTTAGCCCAGCAGGCGGGAGGGCAGAGATACAATGAGCAGTTCTTC. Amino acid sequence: CASSLAQQAGGQRYNEQFF.

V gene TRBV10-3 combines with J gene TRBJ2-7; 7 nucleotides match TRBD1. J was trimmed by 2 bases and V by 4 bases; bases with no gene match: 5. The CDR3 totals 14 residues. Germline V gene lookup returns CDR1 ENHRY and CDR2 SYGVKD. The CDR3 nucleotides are TGTGCCATCAGTGTTCCGGGACAGACCTACGAGCAGTACTTC. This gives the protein CAISVPGQTYEQYF.

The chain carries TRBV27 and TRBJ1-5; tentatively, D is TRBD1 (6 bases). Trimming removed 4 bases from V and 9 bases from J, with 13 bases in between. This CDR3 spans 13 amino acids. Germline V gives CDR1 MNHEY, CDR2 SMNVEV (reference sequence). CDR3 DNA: TGTGCCAGCAGTTGGGGGGCCTCTCTGCCCCAGCATTTT. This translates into CASSWGASLPQHF.

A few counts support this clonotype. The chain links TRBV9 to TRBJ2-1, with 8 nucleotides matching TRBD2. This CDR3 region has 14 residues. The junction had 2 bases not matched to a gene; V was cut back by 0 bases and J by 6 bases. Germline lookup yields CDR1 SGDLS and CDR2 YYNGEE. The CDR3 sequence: CASSVDGTSNEQFF. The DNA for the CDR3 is TGTGCCAGCAGCGTAGACGGGACTAGCAATGAGCAGTTCTTC.

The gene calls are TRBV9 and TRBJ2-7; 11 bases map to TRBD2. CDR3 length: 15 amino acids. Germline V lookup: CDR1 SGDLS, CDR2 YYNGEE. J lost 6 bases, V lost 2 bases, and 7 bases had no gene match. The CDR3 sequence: CASSVTSGARGEQYF. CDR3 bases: TGTGCCAGCAGCGTGACTAGCGGGGCACGCGGCGAGCAGTACTTC.

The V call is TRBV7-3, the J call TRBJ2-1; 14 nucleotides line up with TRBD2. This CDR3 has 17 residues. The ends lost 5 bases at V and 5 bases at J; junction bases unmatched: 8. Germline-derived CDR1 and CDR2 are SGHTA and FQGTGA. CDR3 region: CASSAPGLAGGNNEQFF. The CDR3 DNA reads TGTGCCAGCAGCGCCCCCGGACTAGCGGGAGGAAACAATGAGCAGTTCTTC.